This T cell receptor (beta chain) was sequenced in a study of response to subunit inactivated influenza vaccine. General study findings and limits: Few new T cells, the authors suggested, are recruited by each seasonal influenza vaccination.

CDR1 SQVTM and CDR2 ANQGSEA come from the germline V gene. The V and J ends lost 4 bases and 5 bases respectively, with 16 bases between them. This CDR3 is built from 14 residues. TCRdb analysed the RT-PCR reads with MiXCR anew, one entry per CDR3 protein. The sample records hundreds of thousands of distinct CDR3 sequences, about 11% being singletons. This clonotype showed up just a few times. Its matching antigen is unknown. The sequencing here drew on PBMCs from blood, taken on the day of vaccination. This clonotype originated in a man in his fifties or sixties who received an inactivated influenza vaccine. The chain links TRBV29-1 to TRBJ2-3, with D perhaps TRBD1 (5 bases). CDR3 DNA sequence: TGCAGCGTTGCGGCATACGGCAGGGTAGATACGCAGTATTTT. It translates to CSVAAYGRVDTQYF.